These 15 T cell receptor beta chains came from one sample sequenced in a study of human T cells and chemical hapten exposure. A single record per CDR3 protein comes from TCRdb applying MiXCR to the RACE reads. The sample has some 81,000 distinct CDR3 sequences, approximately 10% seen once; the top ten hold around 1.6%. Time point denoted: patch test 2, 6 weeks after DPC sensitization. The treatment was: therapeutic diphenylcyclopropenone sensitization with weekly scalp DPC. Sequences were derived from whole blood, sampled in connection with sensitization to the hapten diphenylcyclopropenone (DPC). The receptors were sampled from a man younger than 35 with alopecia areata. Some clones in this sample may be carry-over from other donors' samples.

The sample holds many counts of this clonotype. The J gene is TRBJ2-3, the V gene TRBV4-3, with unresolved D. This CDR3 is built from 17 residues. Trimming shortened V by 0 bases and J by 0 bases, and 13 bases separated the two germline ends. Looked up from germline, CDR1 is LGHNA and CDR2 is YSLEER. The CDR3 reads CASSQDGVSFSTDTQYF. The CDR3 DNA reads TGCGCCAGCAGCCAAGACGGCGTCAGTTTTAGCACAGATACGCAGTATTTT.

This clonotype showed up just a few times. V is TRBV6-4 and J is TRBJ2-2, with D perhaps TRBD2 (5 bases). Trimming removed 3 bases at V and 7 bases at J, with 15 bases between. The CDR3 sequence is 15 residues long. From germline, CDR1 is MRHNA and CDR2 SNTAGT. The CDR3 bases are TGTGCCAGCAGTGAAGTTGTTGGAGCGGACGGGGAGCTGTTTTTT. This codes for CASSEVVGADGELFF.

The V gene is TRBV29-1, the J gene TRBJ2-2, with D possibly TRBD2 on 5 matching bases. The CDR3 has 13 residues. V gave up 7 bases and J gave up 2 bases, with 11 bases separating them. Germline V lookup: CDR1 SQVTM, CDR2 ANQGSEA. In DNA form, the CDR3 reads TGCAGCGGGACGGGAAGTAACACCGGGGAGCTGTTTTTT. It translates to CSGTGSNTGELFF.

J is TRBJ2-3 and V is TRBV27; D not resolved. Germline CDR1 reads MNHEY; CDR2 reads SMNVEV (reference sequence). Trimming stripped 0 bases from V and 6 bases from J, with 4 bases between. This CDR3 has 12 residues. CDR3 nucleotides: TGTGCCAGCAGTTTATCGGCGGATACGCAGTATTTT. Amino acids: CASSLSADTQYF.

There are a few counts of this clonotype. The chain links TRBV4-1 to TRBJ1-2; D might be TRBD1 (5 bases). The CDR3 totals 13 residues. With 1 base removed from V and 8 bases from J, the gap between germline ends came to 11 bases. Looked up from germline, CDR1 is MGHRA and CDR2 is YSYEKL. The CDR3 sequence: CASSQVAGFGYTF. DNA of the CDR3: TGCGCCAGCAGCCAAGTTGCAGGGTTCGGCTACACCTTC.

The CDR3: CASSLGIGTDTQYF. The CDR3 DNA reads TGTGCCAGCAGCTTAGGGATAGGGACAGATACGCAGTATTTT. The rearrangement uses TRBV7-8 and TRBJ2-3; D gene ambiguous. From germline, CDR1 is SGHVS and CDR2 FQNEAQ. This CDR3 comprises 14 residues. Between the trimmed V and J ends, which lost 1 base and 3 bases, there was a span of 8 bases.

The rearrangement uses TRBV7-9 and TRBJ1-1; D remains ambiguous. Deletions cut 1 base from V and 7 bases from J, with 16 bases between. Germline V gene lookup returns CDR1 SEHNR and CDR2 FQNEAQ (reference sequence). The CDR3 is 15 residues long. For the CDR3, the DNA is TGTGCCAGCAGCTTAGGCGGGGTTAGGTCGAGTGAAGCTTTCTTT. Translation: CASSLGGVRSSEAFF.

This clonotype was detected only a few times. V and J are TRBV15 and TRBJ2-6; no clear D. Trimming shortened V by 3 bases and J by 0 bases, and 6 bases separated the two germline ends. Germline assignment: CDR1 LNHNV and CDR2 YYDKDF (reference sequence). This CDR3 spans 15 amino acids. The CDR3 nucleotides are TGTGCCACCAGCAGCTTAGACTCTGGGGCCAACGTCCTGACTTTC. Protein: CATSSLDSGANVLTF.

This clonotype was detected ten times or more. This sequence joins TRBV20-1 and TRBJ1-2; the match to TRBD1 covers 7 bases. Germline CDR1 reads DFQATT; CDR2 reads SNEGSKA (reference sequence). V gave up 3 bases and J gave up 1 base; unmatched junction bases: 5. The CDR3 contains 14 residues. For the CDR3, the DNA is TGCAGTGCTAGCTCCGGGACAGATAACTATGGCTACACCTTC. Translation: CSASSGTDNYGYTF.

The genes are TRBV21-1 and TRBJ2-7. TRBV21-1 is a pseudogene segment. The CDR3 is 15 residues long. CDR3 coding DNA: TGTGCCAGCAGCAAAGGGCAGCCTCACACCTACGAGCAGTACTTC. Translating it yields CASSKGQPHTYEQYF.

This clonotype was observed a handful of times. The chain carries TRBV2 and TRBJ2-1; D possibly corresponds to TRBD2 (5 bases). Deletions cut 8 bases from V and 7 bases from J, with 6 bases between. CDR3 length: 10 amino acids. From germline, CDR1 is SNHLY and CDR2 FYNNEI. For the CDR3, the DNA is TGTGCCAGCCGGAGGAATGAGCAGTTCTTC. Encoded protein: CASRRNEQFF.

V and J are TRBV25-1 and TRBJ1-1; no clear D. CDR1 and CDR2 from the germline V gene are MGHDK and SYGVNS. Trimming removed 3 bases from V and 1 base from J, with 15 bases in between. This CDR3 is 16 amino acids long. The CDR3 DNA reads TGTGCCAGCAGTGACATTCTCCCAACAAGGAACACTGAAGCTTTCTTT. Translation: CASSDILPTRNTEAFF.

This clonotype was observed a handful of times. V is TRBV7-2 and J is TRBJ2-1; D may be TRBD2 (6 bases). Between the trimmed V and J ends, which lost 1 base and 6 bases, there was a span of 10 bases. Germline loops: CDR1 SGHTA, CDR2 FQGNSA. The CDR3 spans 14 residues. The CDR3 spells CASSLDLASNEQFF. CDR3 in DNA: TGTGCCAGCAGCTTAGACCTAGCGTCCAATGAGCAGTTCTTC. The variable domain in full, completed from reference TRBV7-2 and TRBJ2-1, reads GAGVSQSPSNKVTEKGKDVELRCDPISGHTALYWYRQSLGQGLEFLIYFQGNSAPDKSGLPSDRFSAERTGGSVSTLTIQRTQQEDSAVYLCASSLDLASNEQFFGPGTRLTVL.

This clonotype was recorded a few times. The chain recombines TRBV19 with TRBJ2-1; 7 nucleotides match TRBD1. Germline CDR1 LNHDA, CDR2 SQIVND (reference sequence). Trimming cost V 3 bases and J 5 bases; bases outside gene matches: 7. The CDR3 spans 15 residues. CDR3 DNA: TGTGCCAGTAGTATTGACAGGGAAATTAACAATGAGCAGTTCTTC. Translated, it gives CASSIDREINNEQFF.

This clonotype was seen many times. The chain couples TRBV19 to TRBJ1-1; TRBD1 agrees at 9 bases. Germline V gene lookup returns CDR1 LNHDA and CDR2 SQIVND (reference sequence). The ends lost 5 bases at V and 0 bases at J; junction bases unmatched: 7. CDR3 length equals 16 residues. The CDR3 here is CASSGRDRALNTEAFF. Here the CDR3 DNA reads TGTGCCAGTAGTGGCCGGGACAGGGCGTTGAACACTGAAGCTTTCTTT.